The 6 T cell receptor beta chains in this list originate from one sample, sequenced in a study of T-cell memory formation after mild COVID-19. TCRdb reanalysed the 5' RACE reads using MiXCR and keeps one entry per CDR3 protein. The sample holds roughly 620,000 distinct CDR3 sequences; approximately 18% are singletons and the top ten take more than 10%. Sample: PBMCs or a T cell subset sorted from them (not recorded which). The origin of the receptors is an adult woman who had mild COVID-19 (a few samples of this study predate the infection). Cell type and time point are not known.

This clonotype was observed a few times. Here the CDR3 DNA reads TGTGCCTGGAGGGTTACAGGGGGCAGGTTCTACAATGAGCAGTTCTTC. Its protein is CAWRVTGGRFYNEQFF. V usage is TRBV30 and J usage is TRBJ2-1, with 9 bases that match TRBD1. The CDR3 has 16 residues. V lost 3 bases and J lost 3; bases outside the gene matches: 9. CDR1 is GTSNPN and CDR2 is SVGIG in the germline V gene (reference sequence).

J is TRBJ2-7 and V is TRBV2, with 7 bases fitting TRBD1. Germline values: CDR1 SNHLY, CDR2 FYNNEI. J gave up 4 bases and V 4 bases, and 7 bases lay outside the gene matches. The CDR3 has 14 amino acids. CDR3 DNA: TGTGCCAGCAGTGCATGGACAGGCCGGTACGAGCAGTACTTC. It codes for CASSAWTGRYEQYF.

This chain links TRBV7-3 with TRBJ2-1; TRBD2 might be the D (5 bases). The germline V and J ends were trimmed by 3 bases and 10 bases, with 10 bases remaining between them. Germline V gene data show CDR1 as SGHTA and CDR2 as FQGTGA. The CDR3 extends over 12 amino acids. Written as DNA, the CDR3 is TGTGCCAGCAGCTTGGCCGGGATGGAGCAGTTCTTC. This encodes CASSLAGMEQFF.

There are a few counts of this clonotype. The junction differs from germline at one of its ends, possibly a read error. The rearrangement joins TRBV29-1 to TRBJ2-5; 10 bases are shared with TRBD1. The CDR3 has 11 residues. Germline V gene lookup returns CDR1 SQVTM and CDR2 ANQGSEA. CDR3 in amino acids: CSVGGDRGIDF. The DNA of the CDR3 is TGCAGCGTTGGCGGGGACAGGGGAATCGACTTC.

DNA of the CDR3: TGTGCCAGCAGCTCCCGGACAGGCCCAGATACGCAGTATTTT. Amino acids: CASSSRTGPDTQYF. The chain recombines TRBV7-2 with TRBJ2-3, with 7 positions matching TRBD1. Germline CDR1 and CDR2: SGHTA and FQGNSA. The CDR3 spans 14 residues. V lost 4 bases to trimming and J lost 4 bases; unmatched junction nucleotides: 5. The whole variable domain, remainder taken from reference TRBV7-2 and TRBJ2-3, is GAGVSQSPSNKVTEKGKDVELRCDPISGHTALYWYRQSLGQGLEFLIYFQGNSAPDKSGLPSDRFSAERTGGSVSTLTIQRTQQEDSAVYLCASSSRTGPDTQYFGPGTRLTVL.

In its sample, this clonotype was seen a few times. The rearrangement links TRBV12-3 or TRBV12-4 to TRBJ1-6; D unclear. This CDR3 has 12 residues. Trimming pared 6 bases from V and 10 bases from J, leaving 10 bases between. The CDR3 DNA is TGTGCCAGCAGGGTGGGGTCCTCACCCCTCCACTTT. Its translation: CASRVGSSPLHF.